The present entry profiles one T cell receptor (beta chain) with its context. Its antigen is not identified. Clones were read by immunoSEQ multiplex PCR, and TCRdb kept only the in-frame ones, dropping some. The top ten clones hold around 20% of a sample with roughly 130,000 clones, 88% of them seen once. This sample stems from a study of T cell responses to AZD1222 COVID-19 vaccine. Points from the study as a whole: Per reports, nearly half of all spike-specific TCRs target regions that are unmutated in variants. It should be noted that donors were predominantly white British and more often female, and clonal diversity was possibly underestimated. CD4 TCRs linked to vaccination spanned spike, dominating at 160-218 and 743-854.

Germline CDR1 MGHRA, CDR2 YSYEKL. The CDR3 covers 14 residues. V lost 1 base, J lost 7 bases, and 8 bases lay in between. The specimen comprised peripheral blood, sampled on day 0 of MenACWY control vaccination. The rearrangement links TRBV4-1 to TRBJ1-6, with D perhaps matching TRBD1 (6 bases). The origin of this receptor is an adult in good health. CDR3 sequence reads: CASSQAGTNSPLHF. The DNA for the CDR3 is TGCGCCAGCAGCCAAGCCGGGACAAATTCACCCCTCCACTTT.